The 29 T cell receptor beta chains reported below all come from one sample, sequenced in a study of blood T cell repertoires in COVID-19. TCRdb's copy holds only in-frame clones and misses some; the assay was immunoSEQ multiplex PCR. This sample has around 100,000 clones, with 70% to 90% found just once. Sequencing was performed on peripheral blood. The receptors derive from a man between 45 and 60 years old with active or convalescent COVID-19.

The V call is TRBV3-1 (or the pseudogene TRBV3-2), the J call TRBJ2-7; TRBD2 is a possible D gene (5 bases). V gave up 2 bases and J gave up 0 bases, with 5 bases separating them. CDR3 length: 13 residues. Per the germline V gene, CDR1 is LGHDT and CDR2 is YNNKEL (reference sequence). Here the CDR3 DNA reads TGTGCCAGCAGCCAACTAGCCTCCTACGAGCAGTACTTC. This codes for CASSQLASYEQYF.

The rearrangement links TRBV6-5 to TRBJ1-5; D gene uncertain. The CDR3 has 13 amino acids. Germline V lookup: CDR1 MNHEY, CDR2 SVGAGI. V was clipped by 5 bases and J by 8 bases, with 13 bases between them. The CDR3, as DNA: TGTGCCAGCAGTAAGACACCGGTAGAGCCCCAGCATTTT. It specifies CASSKTPVEPQHF.

J is TRBJ1-4 and V is TRBV28; the D is unclear. Germline lookup yields CDR1 MDHEN and CDR2 SYDVKM. The CDR3 contains 12 residues. V lost 3 bases to trimming and J lost 7 bases, with 6 bases between them. The CDR3 sequence is CASSLRVEKLFF. The CDR3 DNA reads as TGTGCCAGCAGTTTGAGGGTTGAAAAACTGTTTTTT.

The chain couples TRBV7-9 to TRBJ2-1; 8 bases align to TRBD2. The trim removed 0 bases at V and 6 bases at J, leaving 1 base unmatched. Germline V lookup: CDR1 SEHNR, CDR2 FQNEAQ (reference sequence). The CDR3 consists of 14 residues. The CDR3 spells CASSLAGTSNEQFF. CDR3 in DNA: TGTGCCAGCAGCTTAGCGGGGACTAGCAATGAGCAGTTCTTC.

The chain links TRBV19 to TRBJ2-1; TRBD2 matches 7 bases. V lost 4 bases, J lost 4 bases, and 1 base stayed unmatched. This CDR3 comprises 13 residues. Per the germline V gene, CDR1 is LNHDA and CDR2 is SQIVND (reference sequence). The CDR3 DNA follows: TGTGCCAGTAGTAGGGGAGGGTACAATGAGCAGTTCTTC. Protein product: CASSRGGYNEQFF.

The sample holds a few counts of this clone. The chain employs TRBV6-5 and TRBJ2-2; 14 bases are a match to TRBD2. After removal of 9 bases from V and 6 bases from J, the junction contained 3 bases not matched to a gene. This CDR3 has 14 amino acids. Germline CDR1 MNHEY, CDR2 SVGAGI. CDR3 in DNA: TGTGCCAGTCCGGGACTAGCGGGAGCCGGGGAGCTGTTTTTT. Amino acids: CASPGLAGAGELFF.

The chain has TRBV5-4 and TRBJ1-1; unclear D gene. This CDR3 is built from 14 residues. Trimming shortened V by 4 bases and J by 3 bases, and 13 bases separated the two germline ends. Germline CDR1 reads SGHNT; CDR2 reads YYREEE (reference sequence). In DNA, the CDR3 is TGTGCCAGCAGCCCGGTCCTAGGAGACACTGAAGCTTTCTTT. Translated, it gives CASSPVLGDTEAFF.

This clone was observed a handful of times. The chain carries TRBV18 and TRBJ2-5; 7 bases are a match to TRBD2. Germline loops: CDR1 KGHSH, CDR2 LQKENI. Trimming cost V 6 bases and J 5 bases; bases outside gene matches: 6. CDR3 length equals 13 residues. CDR3 coding DNA: TGTGCCAGCTCGTTAAGCGGGATGGAGACCCAGTACTTC. Translated: CASSLSGMETQYF. Full variable domain (rest looked up from reference TRBV18 and TRBJ2-5): NAGVMQNPRHLVRRRGQEARLRCSPMKGHSHVYWYRQLPEEGLKFMVYLQKENIIDESGMPKERFSAEFPKEGPSILRIQQVVRGDSAAYFCASSLSGMETQYFGPGTRLLVL.

V and J are TRBV15 and TRBJ2-3, with 9 bases matching TRBD1. Looked up from germline, CDR1 is LNHNV and CDR2 is YYDKDF (reference sequence). This CDR3 spans 13 amino acids. J was trimmed by 5 bases and V by 5 bases; bases with no gene match: 2. The CDR3 DNA sequence: TGTGCCACCAGCCAGGACAGGGGAGATACGCAGTATTTT. It encodes CATSQDRGDTQYF.

To note about this clone: One end of the junction does not line up with germline, which may come from a read error. The chain joins TRBV28 to TRBJ2-5; 7 positions agree with TRBD1. The CDR3 has 12 amino acids. CDR1 and CDR2 from the germline V gene are MDHEN and SYDVKM. The CDR3 bases are TGTGCCAGCGGAATCCGGACAGGCTCCGAGGACTTC. It translates to CASGIRTGSEDF.

The CDR3 loop reads CATSAIDRGEQFF. In DNA form, the CDR3 reads TGTGCCACCAGTGCCATAGACAGGGGTGAGCAGTTCTTC. V gene TRBV24-1 combines with J gene TRBJ2-1; 8 nucleotides align to TRBD1. Germline CDR1 KGHDR, CDR2 SFDVKD. V shed 5 bases and J 9 bases; nucleotides not matched to a gene: 5. There are 13 residues in the CDR3.

In nucleotides, the CDR3 is TGTGCCAGCAGGGAGGGACAGGGTGGTCAAGAGACCCAGTACTTC. Translated: CASREGQGGQETQYF. J is TRBJ2-5 and V is TRBV11-3, with 9 bases identical to TRBD1. The CDR3 runs 15 residues. Germline loops: CDR1 SGHNT, CDR2 YENEEA. Trimming took 6 bases from V and 2 from J; bases not matched to a gene: 7.

V gene TRBV24-1 combines with J gene TRBJ1-3; D not certain. CDR1 and CDR2 (germline): KGHDR, SFDVKD. The CDR3 has 13 residues. Trimming left V 4 bases short and J 2 bases short, with 5 bases between. CDR3 sequence (DNA): TGTGCCACCAGTGAGGGCGCTGGAAACACCATATATTTT. Protein sequence: CATSEGAGNTIYF.

This clone was detected a few times. This rearrangement joins TRBV29-1 to TRBJ1-3; D is unclear. V gave up 7 bases and J gave up 3 bases, with 13 bases separating them. There are 13 residues in the CDR3. Germline V gene sequence: CDR1 SQVTM, CDR2 ANQGSEA. The CDR3 sequence: CSAERRDGNTIYF. CDR3 nucleotides: TGCAGCGCCGAGAGGCGGGATGGAAACACCATATATTTT. The entire variable domain, with the rest obtained from reference TRBV29-1 and TRBJ1-3, is as follows: SAVISQKPSRDICQRGTSLTIQCQVDSQVTMMFWYRQQPGQSLTLIATANQGSEATYESGFVIDKFPISRPNLTFSTLTVSNMSPEDSSIYLCSAERRDGNTIYFGEGSWLTVV.

This chain joins TRBV5-6 and TRBJ2-7; 7 bases map to TRBD1. V shed 5 bases and J 4 bases; nucleotides not matched to a gene: 6. This CDR3 region has 13 residues. The V gene's germline CDR1 is SGHDT and CDR2 YYEEEE. CDR3 in DNA: TGTGCCAGCAGTCCCGGGACAGAGTACGAGCAGTACTTC. Translating it yields CASSPGTEYEQYF.

The chain carries TRBV6-5 and TRBJ1-5; no firm D call. From germline, CDR1 is MNHEY and CDR2 SVGAGI. Between the trimmed V and J ends, which lost 6 bases and 0 bases, there was a span of 9 bases. The CDR3 loop spans 14 amino acids. In nucleotides, the CDR3 is TGTGCCAGCAGGGGAGGATATAGCAATCAGCCCCAGCATTTT. Its translation: CASRGGYSNQPQHF.

The J gene is TRBJ2-2, the V gene TRBV10-2; D is unresolved. The CDR3 has 13 amino acids. The V gene's germline CDR1 is WSHSY and CDR2 SAAADI. Trimming stripped 2 bases from V and 6 bases from J, with 7 bases between. CDR3 region: CASSESRPGELFF. The CDR3 DNA is TGCGCCAGCAGTGAGAGCCGTCCCGGGGAGCTGTTTTTT.

This clone was counted once. The gene calls are TRBV27 and TRBJ2-7; 7 bases fit TRBD2. The V and J ends lost 5 bases and 4 bases, in that order; junction bases with no gene match: 11. The V gene's germline CDR1 is MNHEY and CDR2 SMNVEV (reference sequence). The CDR3 has 15 residues. The CDR3 bases are TGTGCCAGCAGTCTTGCCGGGACTAAATTTTACGAGCAGTACTTC. Amino acid sequence: CASSLAGTKFYEQYF.

The genes are TRBV11-3 and TRBJ2-7, with D perhaps TRBD1 (5 bases). This CDR3 is 14 amino acids long. The germline gives CDR1 SGHNT, CDR2 YENEEA. The V end lost 0 bases, the J end lost 4 bases, and 10 bases lay between the germline ends. The CDR3 nucleotides read TGTGCCAGCAGCTTAGAGGCCAGGGCTTACGAGCAGTACTTC. Translated, it gives CASSLEARAYEQYF.

The V and J genes are TRBV19 and TRBJ2-7, with 9 bases identical to TRBD1. V lost 8 bases, J lost 2 bases, and 13 bases stayed unmatched. Germline V lookup: CDR1 LNHDA, CDR2 SQIVND (reference sequence). The CDR3 consists of 16 residues. CDR3 coding DNA: TGTGCCAGTTCTAAACGGCAGGGACAGGGCACCTACGAGCAGTACTTC. Amino acid sequence: CASSKRQGQGTYEQYF.

CDR3 protein: CASSLTDRAKNIQYF. The CDR3 DNA is TGTGCCAGCAGCTTGACAGACAGGGCCAAAAACATTCAGTACTTC. The V and J genes are TRBV11-2 and TRBJ2-4; perhaps TRBD1 as D (6 bases). Germline V CDR1 and CDR2: SGHAT, FQNNGV. The CDR3 length is 15 residues. The ends were cut back, 3 bases at V and 1 base at J, with 10 bases in the middle.

By proportion, this clone is medium-sized (0.01 to 0.1%). This chain links TRBV6-4 with TRBJ2-2; D is ambiguous. The CDR3 contains 12 residues. Germline V gene data show CDR1 as MRHNA and CDR2 as SNTAGT. Trimming stripped 4 bases from V and 6 bases from J, with 6 bases between. The CDR3 loop is CASSAKSGELFF. In nucleotides, the CDR3 is TGTGCCAGCAGTGCAAAATCCGGGGAGCTGTTTTTT.

The chain is built from TRBV7-2 and TRBJ2-1, with D unresolved. Germline CDR1 is SGHTA and CDR2 is FQGNSA. V lost 0 bases to trimming and J lost 9 bases, with 3 bases between them. This CDR3 has 11 amino acids. In nucleotides, the CDR3 is TGTGCCAGCAGCTTAGCGGCTGAGCAGTTCTTC. It codes for CASSLAAEQFF.

This chain joins TRBV5-5 and TRBJ1-5; D gene unclear. This CDR3 contains 14 residues. V was pared by 2 bases and J by 6 bases, with 12 bases between. Germline V gene sequence: CDR1 SGHKS, CDR2 YYEKEE (reference sequence). The CDR3 spells CASSLPLPGQPQHF. The DNA for the CDR3 is TGTGCCAGCAGCTTACCTCTACCGGGTCAGCCCCAGCATTTT.

This chain connects TRBV6-5 to TRBJ2-1; 8 nucleotides line up with TRBD2. V shed 7 bases, J shed 6 bases, and the junction held 5 bases outside the gene matches. The CDR3 length is 13 residues. CDR1 is MNHEY and CDR2 is SVGAGI in the germline V gene. The CDR3 DNA follows: TGTGCCAGCATGGCGGGAGGACGCAATGAGCAGTTCTTC. Translated, it gives CASMAGGRNEQFF.

This sequence joins TRBV27 and TRBJ2-5; D possibly corresponds to TRBD1 (5 bases). CDR3 size: 13 residues. The V gene's germline CDR1 is MNHEY and CDR2 SMNVEV (reference sequence). With 2 bases removed from V and 5 bases from J, the gap between germline ends came to 9 bases. CDR3 nucleotides: TGTGCCAGCAGTTTAAACAGGTTGGAGACCCAGTACTTC. This codes for CASSLNRLETQYF.

In nucleotides, the CDR3 is TGCAGCGTTTGGAGAAACACCGGGGAGCTGTTTTTT. Translation gives CSVWRNTGELFF. This sequence joins TRBV29-1 and TRBJ2-2; D not resolved. CDR3 size: 12 residues. Germline assignment: CDR1 SQVTM and CDR2 ANQGSEA. The ends were cut back, 5 bases at V and 2 bases at J, with 6 bases in the middle.

The V call is TRBV9, the J call TRBJ2-1; 9 bases fit TRBD2. This CDR3 has 16 residues. CDR1 and CDR2 from the germline V gene are SGDLS and YYNGEE. The ends lost 3 bases at V and 8 bases at J; junction bases unmatched: 12. CDR3: CASSATGTSPRDEQFF. CDR3 nucleotides: TGTGCCAGCAGCGCCACCGGGACTAGCCCCCGCGATGAGCAGTTCTTC. Supplemented by reference TRBV9 and TRBJ2-1, the full variable domain reads DSGVTQTPKHLITATGQRVTLRCSPRSGDLSVYWYQQSLDQGLQFLIQYYNGEERAKGNILERFSAQQFPDLHSELNLSSLELGDSALYFCASSATGTSPRDEQFFGPGTRLTVL.

This sequence joins TRBV9 and TRBJ1-2; tentative D call: TRBD1 (5 bases). Germline CDR1 SGDLS, CDR2 YYNGEE. The V and J ends lost 4 bases and 3 bases respectively, with 16 bases between them. This CDR3 region has 15 residues. DNA for the CDR3: TGTGCCAGCAGCAGGGGAACAGGAGTCGACTATGGCTACACCTTC. This sequence encodes CASSRGTGVDYGYTF.